Detailed here is one T cell receptor beta chain. The antigen is not known. The data belong to a study of T cell responses to AZD1222 COVID-19 vaccine. Study-wide results and limits: In a largely white British group with more females than males, clonal diversity was possibly underestimated.

TCRdb's table, derived via immunoSEQ multiplex PCR, lists solely in-frame clones and lacks some. The table has about 99,000 clones, roughly 91% seen once; the top ten hold 45% to 55%. The CDR3 extends over 17 amino acids. Germline values: CDR1 KGHSH, CDR2 LQKENI. Between the trimmed V and J ends, which lost 3 bases and 4 bases, there was a span of 18 bases. The sequenced sample was peripheral blood, obtained on day 0 of AZD1222 vaccination. The chain uses TRBV18 and TRBJ1-4; D gene ambiguous. This TCR was sampled from an adult in good health. DNA of the CDR3: TGTGCCAGCTCACCCCGGTCTTACGAAGGAAATAATGAAAAACTGTTTTTT. As protein: CASSPRSYEGNNEKLFF.